Presented here are 9 T cell receptor beta chains from one specimen sequenced in a study of T cells expressing NK-cell markers. From the 5' RACE reads, TCRdb lists one entry per CDR3 protein and no DNA. The sample table includes about 460,000 distinct CDR3 sequences. Sequences were obtained from blood T cells: a sorted CD56 or NKG2C T cell subset, CD4+ or CD8+ T cells, or bulk PBMC T cells (not recorded which). These TCRs come from a woman in her forties or fifties in good health.

This rearrangement joins TRBV12-3 or TRBV12-4 to TRBJ2-1; lacking DNA, the TRBD2 call made by TCRdb goes unchecked. The CDR3 length is 15 residues. The CDR3: CASSLIRGPGLEQFF.

This chain joins TRBV6-1 and TRBJ2-2; TCRdb reports TRBD2, a call that lacks DNA to check it against. CDR3 size: 12 residues. In germline, CDR1 is MNHNS, CDR2 SASEGT. The CDR3 protein is CAGGVLAGELFF.

This chain connects TRBV30 to TRBJ1-3; the D gene TCRdb calls, TRBD1, cannot be checked with no DNA. CDR3 length equals 15 residues. Looked up from germline, CDR1 is GTSNPN and CDR2 is SVGIG (reference sequence). The CDR3 protein is CAWSTGGRAGNTIYF.

The V call is TRBV12-3 or TRBV12-4, the J call TRBJ1-1. CDR3 size: 19 residues. The CDR3 region is CASSSYLGGEAGRNTEAFF.

This chain uses TRBV7-2 with TRBJ2-1; TCRdb picks TRBD1, but there is no DNA to check that call. Germline CDR1 and CDR2: SGHTA and FQGNSA. The CDR3 is 15 residues long. This CDR3 reads CASSPPLAPHNEQFF.

The V gene is TRBV5-1, the J gene TRBJ1-3. In germline, CDR1 is SGHRS, CDR2 YFSETQ. The CDR3 sequence is 16 residues long. CDR3 in amino acids: CASSLEVTGSGNTIYF.

V is TRBV20-1 and J is TRBJ2-1; the TCRdb D gene call, TRBD1, has no DNA to confirm it. Germline CDR1 DFQATT, CDR2 SNEGSKA (reference sequence). CDR3 length: 14 residues. CDR3 amino acids: CSAFGSRGRDEQFF.

This sequence joins TRBV24-1 and TRBJ2-3. The CDR3 contains 12 residues. Germline V gives CDR1 KGHDR, CDR2 SFDVKD. The CDR3 is CATIGDTDTQYF.

The chain recombines TRBV20-1 with TRBJ2-1; TCRdb's D call, TRBD2, is unchecked because there is no DNA. The germline V gene encodes CDR1 DFQATT and CDR2 SNEGSKA (reference sequence). The CDR3 is 13 amino acids. The CDR3 loop is CSARYLAGGHQFF.